Detailed here is one T cell receptor (beta chain). The source of the sample is a study of preoperative IRX-2 immunotherapy in early breast cancer. Some clones are missing from TCRdb's copy, which holds only in-frame ones; the method was immunoSEQ multiplex PCR. The sample carries 25,000 or so clones, approximately 96% recorded once. Treatment given: preoperative locoregional IRX-2 cytokine immunotherapy. Patients received preoperative, locoregional IRX-2 cytokine immunotherapy in a phase Ib study. The germline V gene encodes CDR1 KGHSH and CDR2 LQKENI. The CDR3 has 14 residues. V shed 6 bases and J shed 4 bases, with 15 bases lying between them.

The sequences come from tumor tissue, collected after IRX-2 immunotherapy. The chain uses TRBV18 and TRBJ1-2; no definite D call. This receptor was identified in a human donor with breast cancer. The CDR3 spells CASSDQTLFYGYTF. CDR3 bases: TGTGCCAGCTCCGACCAGACACTCTTCTATGGCTACACCTTC.